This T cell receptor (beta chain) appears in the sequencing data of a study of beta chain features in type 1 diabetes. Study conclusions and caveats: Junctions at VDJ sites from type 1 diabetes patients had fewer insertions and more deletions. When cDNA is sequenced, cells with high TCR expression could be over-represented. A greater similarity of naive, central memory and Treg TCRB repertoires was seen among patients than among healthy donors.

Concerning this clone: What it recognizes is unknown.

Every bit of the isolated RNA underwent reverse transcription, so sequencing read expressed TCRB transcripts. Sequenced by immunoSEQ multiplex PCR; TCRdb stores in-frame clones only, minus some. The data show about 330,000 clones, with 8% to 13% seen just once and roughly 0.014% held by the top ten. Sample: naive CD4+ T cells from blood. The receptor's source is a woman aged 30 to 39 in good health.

The CDR3 spells CASSTGDGNQPQHF. The CDR3 bases are TGCGCCAGCAGCACAGGGGATGGCAATCAGCCCCAGCATTTT. The chain links TRBV5-1 to TRBJ1-5, with 7 bases fitting TRBD1. Germline V CDR1 and CDR2: SGHRS, YFSETQ. V was pared by 4 bases and J by 2 bases, with 3 bases of the junction left unmatched. This CDR3 comprises 14 residues.